These 7 T cell receptor beta chains were all obtained from the same sample, sequenced in a study of blood T cell repertoires in COVID-19. Data came from immunoSEQ multiplex PCR; TCRdb stores just in-frame clones and leaves some out. In the table there are roughly 250,000 clones, 88% of which are singletons. The specimen sequenced was PBMCs or T cells enriched from blood (not recorded which). Receptor source: a woman aged 40 to 50 with acute COVID-19.

The gene calls are TRBV6-1 and TRBJ2-7; 7 bases match TRBD2. This CDR3 contains 12 residues. Germline V CDR1 and CDR2: MNHNS, SASEGT. V lost 2 bases to trimming and J lost 5 bases; unmatched junction nucleotides: 0. CDR3: CASSERGDEQYF. The CDR3, as DNA: TGTGCCAGCAGTGAACGGGGGGACGAGCAGTACTTC.

V usage is TRBV7-5 and J usage is TRBJ2-3; the table's D call, TRBD2, was not checked against the DNA. TRBV7-5 corresponds to a pseudogene. The CDR3 is 17 amino acids. CDR3 protein: CARSLASYGRSTDTQYF. The DNA of the CDR3 is TGTGCCAGAAGCTTAGCGTCTTACGGTAGAAGCACAGATACGCAGTATTTT.

This sequence joins TRBV18 and TRBJ1-4; no clear D. Per germline, CDR1 KGHSH and CDR2 LQKENI. Trimming took off 3 bases at V and 4 bases at J, with 9 bases between the two ends. This CDR3 region has 14 residues. CDR3 amino acids: CASSPRGNNEKLFF. The CDR3 nucleotides are TGTGCCAGCTCACCCCGGGGAAATAATGAAAAACTGTTTTTT.

The V gene is TRBV10-3, the J gene TRBJ1-2; possible D gene TRBD1, 6 bases. This CDR3 comprises 14 residues. V lost 2 bases, J lost 7 bases, and 14 bases lay in between. In germline, CDR1 is ENHRY, CDR2 SYGVKD. The CDR3 protein is CAISENMGASGYTF. The CDR3, as DNA: TGTGCCATCAGTGAGAATATGGGGGCCTCTGGCTACACCTTC.

V and J are TRBV4-1 and TRBJ2-7; 7 positions match TRBD2. Unmatched junction bases numbered 5, after V lost 2 bases and J lost 4 bases. The CDR3 is made up of 14 amino acids. Germline V gives CDR1 MGHRA, CDR2 YSYEKL. The CDR3, as DNA: TGCGCCAGCAGCCAATTTAGCGGGCAGTACGAGCAGTACTTC. Protein sequence: CASSQFSGQYEQYF.

J is TRBJ1-4 and V is TRBV3-1 (or the pseudogene TRBV3-2); TRBD1 matches at 8 bases. V trimming: 6 bases; J trimming: 7 bases; junction bases outside the gene matches: 10. Germline V gives CDR1 LGHDT, CDR2 YNNKEL (reference sequence). The CDR3 contains 15 residues. The CDR3 loop reads CASRPTGTGTEKLFF. The CDR3 DNA reads as TGTGCCAGCAGGCCGACCGGGACAGGAACTGAAAAACTGTTTTTT.

This clone appeared a single time. The chain joins TRBV7-9 to TRBJ2-1, with TRBD1 identical over 8 bases. In germline, CDR1 is SEHNR, CDR2 FQNEAQ (reference sequence). This CDR3 comprises 15 residues. V was clipped by 5 bases and J by 2 bases; unmatched bases: 5. CDR3 residues: CASSERTGTYNEQFF. Written as DNA, the CDR3 is TGTGCCAGCAGCGAGAGGACAGGGACCTACAATGAGCAGTTCTTC.